The 7 T cell receptor beta chains reported below all come from one sample, sequenced in a study of T-cell reconstitution after alpha-beta-depleted transplantation in children. Preparation of the TCRbeta library involved a method that used unique molecular identifiers. Via MiXCR, TCRdb re-called the PCR reads, giving one row per CDR3 protein. Of about 210,000 distinct CDR3 sequences in the sample, about a sixth are singletons; the top ten hold about 41%. The sequences come from PBMCs, mostly from graft donor cells, collected 360 days after TCRalphabeta/CD19-depleted stem cell transplant. The receptors were gathered from a male patient under 10 years old who had a stem cell transplant for acute lymphoblastic leukemia, so the T cells may come from the graft donor.

This clonotype appeared a few times. V is TRBV2 and J is TRBJ2-5; D possibly corresponds to TRBD2 (7 bases). V was pared by 3 bases and J by 0 bases, with 11 bases between. CDR3 size: 15 residues. Per the germline V gene, CDR1 is SNHLY and CDR2 is FYNNEI. CDR3 residues: CASSDGGAYQETQYF. CDR3 bases: TGTGCCAGCAGTGATGGGGGGGCTTACCAAGAGACCCAGTACTTC.

V gene TRBV29-1 combines with J gene TRBJ2-1; the match to TRBD2 covers 10 bases. This CDR3 region has 21 residues. V lost 3 bases, J lost 0 bases, and 20 bases stayed unmatched. CDR1 is SQVTM, CDR2 ANQGSEA, per germline. CDR3 residues: CSVDNYLFGLAAISSYNEQFF. The CDR3 nucleotides are TGCAGCGTTGATAACTACCTCTTTGGACTAGCGGCAATTAGCTCCTACAATGAGCAGTTCTTC.

This rearrangement joins TRBV4-3 to TRBJ2-5, with TRBD1 matching 7 bases. J gave up 5 bases and V 1 base, and 7 bases lay outside the gene matches. The CDR3 runs to 15 residues. Germline CDR1 is LGHNA and CDR2 is YSLEER. CDR3 residues: CASSQGTGVLETQYF. CDR3 DNA: TGCGCCAGCAGCCAAGGTACAGGGGTTTTGGAGACCCAGTACTTC.

This clonotype was counted between two and nine times. The V call is TRBV10-3, the J call TRBJ1-6; 9 bases are a match to TRBD1. The length of the CDR3 is 14 residues. V trimming: 6 bases; J trimming: 8 bases; junction bases outside the gene matches: 5. Germline CDR1 is ENHRY and CDR2 is SYGVKD. Here the CDR3 reads CAIRRDREDSPLHF. The CDR3 coding sequence is TGTGCCATCAGGCGGGACAGGGAAGATTCACCCCTCCACTTT.

In its sample, this clonotype was seen a few times. This chain joins TRBV10-3 and TRBJ2-7; D is tentatively TRBD1 or TRBD2 (5 bases each). The V and J ends lost 5 bases and 6 bases respectively, with 14 bases between them. There are 13 residues in the CDR3. Germline assignment: CDR1 ENHRY and CDR2 SYGVKD. The CDR3 DNA reads as TGTGCCATCAGTCCCCGCGAGGGGTCCGAGCAGTACTTC. This translates into CAISPREGSEQYF.

The genes are TRBV12-3 or TRBV12-4 and TRBJ2-5; D unresolved. CDR3 size: 13 residues. Trimming stripped 5 bases from V and 0 bases from J, with 7 bases between. CDR3 sequence: CASSTDYQETQYF. The CDR3 bases are TGTGCCAGCAGTACGGATTACCAAGAGACCCAGTACTTC.

This clonotype occurred a few times. The chain uses TRBV28 and TRBJ2-6, with TRBD2 matching over 9 bases. This CDR3 comprises 18 residues. V was clipped by 1 base and J by 0 bases; unmatched bases: 4. Germline CDR1 reads MDHEN; CDR2 reads SYDVKM. The CDR3 loop reads CASSLSAGGSSGANVLTF. As DNA, the CDR3 is TGTGCCAGCAGTTTATCAGCGGGGGGCTCCTCTGGGGCCAACGTCCTGACTTTC.